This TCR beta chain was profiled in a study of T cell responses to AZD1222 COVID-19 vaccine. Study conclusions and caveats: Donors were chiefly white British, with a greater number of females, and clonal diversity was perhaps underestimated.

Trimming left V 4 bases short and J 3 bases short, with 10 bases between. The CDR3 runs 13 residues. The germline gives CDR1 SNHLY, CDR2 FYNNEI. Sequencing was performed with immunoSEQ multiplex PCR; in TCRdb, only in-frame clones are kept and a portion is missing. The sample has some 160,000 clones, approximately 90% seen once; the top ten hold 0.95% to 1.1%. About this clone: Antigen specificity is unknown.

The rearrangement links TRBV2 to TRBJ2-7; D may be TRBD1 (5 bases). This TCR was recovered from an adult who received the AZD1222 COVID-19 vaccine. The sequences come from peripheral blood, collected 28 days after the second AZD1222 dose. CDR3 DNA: TGTGCCAGCAGTGTCAGGGAAGTCTACGAGCAGTACTTC. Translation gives CASSVREVYEQYF.